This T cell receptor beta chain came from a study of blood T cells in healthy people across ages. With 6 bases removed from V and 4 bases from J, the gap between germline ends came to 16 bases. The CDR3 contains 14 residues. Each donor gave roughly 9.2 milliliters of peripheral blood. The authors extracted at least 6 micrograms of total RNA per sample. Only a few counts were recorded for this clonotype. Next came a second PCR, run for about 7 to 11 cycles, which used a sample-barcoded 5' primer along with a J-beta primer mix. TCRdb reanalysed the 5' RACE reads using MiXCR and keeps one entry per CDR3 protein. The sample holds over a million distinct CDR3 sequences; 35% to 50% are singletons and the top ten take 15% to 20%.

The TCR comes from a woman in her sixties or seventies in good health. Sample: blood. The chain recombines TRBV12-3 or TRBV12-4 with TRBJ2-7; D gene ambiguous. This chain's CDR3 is CASRHVGQAYEQYF. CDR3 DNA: TGTGCCAGCAGGCACGTAGGGCAGGCGTACGAGCAGTACTTC.